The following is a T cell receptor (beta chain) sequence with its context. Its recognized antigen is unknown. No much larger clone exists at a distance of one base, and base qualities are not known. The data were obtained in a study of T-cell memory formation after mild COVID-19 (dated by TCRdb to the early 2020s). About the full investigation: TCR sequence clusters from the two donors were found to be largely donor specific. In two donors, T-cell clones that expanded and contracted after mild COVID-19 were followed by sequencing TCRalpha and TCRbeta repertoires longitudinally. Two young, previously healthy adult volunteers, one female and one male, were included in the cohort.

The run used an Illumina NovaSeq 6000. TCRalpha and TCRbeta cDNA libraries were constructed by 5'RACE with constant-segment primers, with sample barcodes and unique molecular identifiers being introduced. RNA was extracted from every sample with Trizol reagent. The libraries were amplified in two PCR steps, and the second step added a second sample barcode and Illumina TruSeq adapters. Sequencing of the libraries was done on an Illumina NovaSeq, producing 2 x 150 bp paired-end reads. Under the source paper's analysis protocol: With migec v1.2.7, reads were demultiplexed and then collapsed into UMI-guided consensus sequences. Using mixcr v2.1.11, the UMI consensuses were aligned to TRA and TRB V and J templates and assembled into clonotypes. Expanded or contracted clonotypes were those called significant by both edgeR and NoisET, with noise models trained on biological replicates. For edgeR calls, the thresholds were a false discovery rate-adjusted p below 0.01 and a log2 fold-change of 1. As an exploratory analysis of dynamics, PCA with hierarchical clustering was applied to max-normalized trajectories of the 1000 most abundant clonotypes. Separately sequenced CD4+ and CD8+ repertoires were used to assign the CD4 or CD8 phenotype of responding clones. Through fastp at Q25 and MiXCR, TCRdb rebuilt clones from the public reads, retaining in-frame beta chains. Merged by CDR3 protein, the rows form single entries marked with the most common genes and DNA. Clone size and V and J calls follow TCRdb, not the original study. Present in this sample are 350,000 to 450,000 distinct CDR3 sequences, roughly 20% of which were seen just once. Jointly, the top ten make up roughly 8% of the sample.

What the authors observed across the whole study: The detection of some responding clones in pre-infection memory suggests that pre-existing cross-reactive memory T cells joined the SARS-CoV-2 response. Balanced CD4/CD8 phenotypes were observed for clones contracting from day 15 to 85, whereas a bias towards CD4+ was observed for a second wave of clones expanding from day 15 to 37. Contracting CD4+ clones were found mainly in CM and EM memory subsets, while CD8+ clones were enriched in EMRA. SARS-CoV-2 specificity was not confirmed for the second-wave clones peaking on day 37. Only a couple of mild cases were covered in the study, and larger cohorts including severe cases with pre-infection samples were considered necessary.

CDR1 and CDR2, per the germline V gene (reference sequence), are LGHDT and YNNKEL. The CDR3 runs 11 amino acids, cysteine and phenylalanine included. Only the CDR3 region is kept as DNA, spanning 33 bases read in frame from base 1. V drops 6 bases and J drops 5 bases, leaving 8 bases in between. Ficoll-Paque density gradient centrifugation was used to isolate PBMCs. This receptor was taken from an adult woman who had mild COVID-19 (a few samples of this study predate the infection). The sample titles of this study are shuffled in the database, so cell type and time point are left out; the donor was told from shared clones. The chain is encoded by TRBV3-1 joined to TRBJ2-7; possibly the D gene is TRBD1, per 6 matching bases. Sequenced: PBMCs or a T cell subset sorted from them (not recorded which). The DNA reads TGTGCCAGCAGACAGGGCGACGAGCAGTACTTC. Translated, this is CASRQGDEQYF.